The text below deals with one TCR beta chain. The junction departs from germline at one end; a sequencing error may be responsible. The authors ran the assay at deep level. Around 32,000 T cell genomes, or approximately 190 ng DNA, went into the sorted-subset replicate PCRs. Clones were read by immunoSEQ multiplex PCR, and TCRdb kept only the in-frame ones, dropping some. The sample includes approximately 940,000 clones, over 60% of them seen just once. This CDR3 region has 12 residues. Looked up from germline, CDR1 is KGHSH and CDR2 is LQKENI. This record belongs to a study of shared clonotypes between healthy human individuals.

V and J are TRBV18 and TRBJ2-5; D is unresolved. Sequencing input: memory CD4+ T cells sorted from blood. Subset here: CD45RA-negative fraction. The TCR sequence derives from a man aged 18 to 35 in good health. The CDR3 nucleotides are TGTGCCAGCTCACCCCAAGCCGAGAGCCAGTACTTC. It yields the protein CASSPQAESQYF. Supplemented by reference TRBV18 and TRBJ2-5, the full variable domain reads NAGVMQNPRHLVRRRGQEARLRCSPMKGHSHVYWYRQLPEEGLKFMVYLQKENIIDESGMPKERFSAEFPKEGPSILRIQQVVRGDSAAYFCASSPQAESQYFGPGTRLLVL.